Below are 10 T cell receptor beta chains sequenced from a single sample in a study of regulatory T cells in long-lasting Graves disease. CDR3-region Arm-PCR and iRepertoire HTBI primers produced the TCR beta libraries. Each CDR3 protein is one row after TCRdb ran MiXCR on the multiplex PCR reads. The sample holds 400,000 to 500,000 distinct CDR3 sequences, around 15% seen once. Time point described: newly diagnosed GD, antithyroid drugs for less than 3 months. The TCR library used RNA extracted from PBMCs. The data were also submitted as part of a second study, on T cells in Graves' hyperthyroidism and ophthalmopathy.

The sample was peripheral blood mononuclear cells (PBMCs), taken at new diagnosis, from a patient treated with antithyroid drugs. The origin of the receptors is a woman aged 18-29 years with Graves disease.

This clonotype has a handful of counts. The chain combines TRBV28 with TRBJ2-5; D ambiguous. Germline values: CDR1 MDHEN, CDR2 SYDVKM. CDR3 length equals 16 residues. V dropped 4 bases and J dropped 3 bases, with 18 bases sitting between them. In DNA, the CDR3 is TGTGCCAGCAGTTCCCCCACCACAACGGCAGAAGAGACCCAGTACTTC. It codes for CASSSPTTTAEETQYF.

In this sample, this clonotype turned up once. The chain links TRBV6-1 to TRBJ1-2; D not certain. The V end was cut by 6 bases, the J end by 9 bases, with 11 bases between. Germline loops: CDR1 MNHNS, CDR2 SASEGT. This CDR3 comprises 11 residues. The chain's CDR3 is CASSRDTRYTF. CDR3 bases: TGTGCCAGCAGCCGAGACACACGCTACACCTTC.

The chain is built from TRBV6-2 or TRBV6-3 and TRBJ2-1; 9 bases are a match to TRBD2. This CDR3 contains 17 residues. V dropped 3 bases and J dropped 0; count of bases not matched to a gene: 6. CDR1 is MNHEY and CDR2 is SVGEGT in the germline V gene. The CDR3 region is CASSYTSGFSSYNEQFF. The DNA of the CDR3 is TGTGCCAGCAGTTATACTAGCGGGTTTAGCTCCTACAATGAGCAGTTCTTC.

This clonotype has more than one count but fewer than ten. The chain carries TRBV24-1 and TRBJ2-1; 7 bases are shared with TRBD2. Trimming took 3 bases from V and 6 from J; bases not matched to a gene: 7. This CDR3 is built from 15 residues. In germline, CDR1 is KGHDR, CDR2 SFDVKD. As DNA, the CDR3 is TGTGCCACCAGTGATGTGCGGGAGTTATCCAATGAGCAGTTCTTC. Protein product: CATSDVRELSNEQFF.

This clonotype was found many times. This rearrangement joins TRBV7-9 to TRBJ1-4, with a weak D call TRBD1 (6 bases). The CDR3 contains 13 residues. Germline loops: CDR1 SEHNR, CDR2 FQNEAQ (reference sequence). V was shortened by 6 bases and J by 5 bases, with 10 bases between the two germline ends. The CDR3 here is CASRTGVNEKLFF. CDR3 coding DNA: TGTGCCAGCAGGACAGGTGTCAATGAAAAACTGTTTTTT.

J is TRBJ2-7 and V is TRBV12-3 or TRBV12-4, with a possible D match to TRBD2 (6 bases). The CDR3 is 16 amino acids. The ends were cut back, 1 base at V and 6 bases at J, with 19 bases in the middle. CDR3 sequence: CASSLVIGGDPCEQYF. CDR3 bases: TGTGCCAGCAGTTTAGTAATCGGCGGGGACCCCTGCGAGCAGTACTTC.

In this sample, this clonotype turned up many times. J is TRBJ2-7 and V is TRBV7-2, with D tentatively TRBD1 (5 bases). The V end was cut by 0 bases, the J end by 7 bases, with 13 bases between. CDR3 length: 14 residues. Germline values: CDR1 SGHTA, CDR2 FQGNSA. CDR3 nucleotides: TGTGCCAGCAGCTTAGCCCAGGGATCATGGGAGCAGTACTTC. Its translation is CASSLAQGSWEQYF.

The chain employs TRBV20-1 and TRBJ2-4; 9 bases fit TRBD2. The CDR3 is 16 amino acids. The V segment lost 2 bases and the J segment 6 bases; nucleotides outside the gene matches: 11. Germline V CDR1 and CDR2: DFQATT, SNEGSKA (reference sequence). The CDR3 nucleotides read TGCAGTGCTAGAATAGGTAGCGGGAGCGGGAGAAACATTCAGTACTTC. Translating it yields CSARIGSGSGRNIQYF.

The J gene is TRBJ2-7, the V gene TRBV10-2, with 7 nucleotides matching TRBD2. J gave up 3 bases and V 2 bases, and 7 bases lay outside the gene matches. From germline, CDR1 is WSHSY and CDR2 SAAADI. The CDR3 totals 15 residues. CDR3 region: CASSEKGDYRYEQYF. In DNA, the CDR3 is TGCGCCAGCAGTGAGAAAGGGGACTACCGCTACGAGCAGTACTTC.

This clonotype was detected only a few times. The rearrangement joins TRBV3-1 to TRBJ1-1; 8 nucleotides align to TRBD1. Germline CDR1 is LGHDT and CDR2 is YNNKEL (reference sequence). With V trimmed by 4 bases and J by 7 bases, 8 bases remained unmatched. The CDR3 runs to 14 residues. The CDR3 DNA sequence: TGTGCCAGCAGCCGGAGACAGGGGTTTATTGAAGCTTTCTTT. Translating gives CASSRRQGFIEAFF.